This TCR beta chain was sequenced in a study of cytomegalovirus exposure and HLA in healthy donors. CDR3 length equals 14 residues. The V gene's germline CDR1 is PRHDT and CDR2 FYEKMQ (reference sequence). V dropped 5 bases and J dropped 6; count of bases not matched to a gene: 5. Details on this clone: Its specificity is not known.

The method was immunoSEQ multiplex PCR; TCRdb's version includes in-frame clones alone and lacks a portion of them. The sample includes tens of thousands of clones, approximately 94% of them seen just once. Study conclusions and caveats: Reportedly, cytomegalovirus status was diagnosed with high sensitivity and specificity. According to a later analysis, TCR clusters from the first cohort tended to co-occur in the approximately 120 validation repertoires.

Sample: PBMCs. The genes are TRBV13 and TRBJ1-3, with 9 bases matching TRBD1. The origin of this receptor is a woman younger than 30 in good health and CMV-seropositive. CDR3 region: CASSRGQGINTIYF. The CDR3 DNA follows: TGTGCCAGCAGCCGGGGACAGGGAATAAACACCATATATTTT.